This entry concerns a single T cell receptor (beta chain). Method: immunoSEQ multiplex PCR; TCRdb's copy keeps in-frame clones and lacks some. The data show under 300,000 clones, roughly 90% seen once. This specimen belongs to a study of blood T cell repertoires in COVID-19. Overall study context: COVID-19 samples from acute and convalescent phases originated in the United States, Italy and Spain. T cells, B-cell-depleted T cells, or PBMCs provided the cDNA or gDNA that served as material.

Germline values: CDR1 WSHSY, CDR2 SAAADI. This CDR3 contains 13 residues. The V end was cut by 3 bases, the J end by 1 base, with 7 bases between. V gene TRBV10-2 combines with J gene TRBJ2-7; D possibly corresponds to TRBD1 (5 bases). The sample taken for sequencing was peripheral blood. This clonotype was sampled from a woman in her forties who had recovered from COVID-19. This CDR3 is CASSDTGSYEQYF. CDR3 DNA: TGCGCCAGCAGTGATACAGGTTCCTACGAGCAGTACTTC.